A selection of T cell receptor beta chains follows, all from one sample in a study of cytomegalovirus exposure and HLA in healthy donors. The data were produced by immunoSEQ multiplex PCR, yet TCRdb's version contains in-frame clones alone and is incomplete. The top ten clones hold roughly 2.5% of a sample with about 200,000 clones, around 64% of them seen once. The material sequenced was PBMCs. The receptors come from a man between 35 and 55 years old in good health and CMV-seropositive. Both conserved end residues are part of each CDR3. A D gene is named only where the DNA matches it firmly. Not every row has a clone size; where given, it reads once, few, many or a size class.

DNA: TGTGCCAGCACTTCATATGGAGGAACGAACACTGAAGCTTTCTTT
CDR3: CASTSYGGTNTEAFF
size: .
D: .
J: TRBJ1-1
V: TRBV28

DNA: TGCGCCAGCAGCCCGTCTTTCCCCGGGAATGAGCAGTTCTTC
CDR3: CASSPSFPGNEQFF
size: .
D: .
J: TRBJ2-1
V: TRBV4-1

DNA: TGCGCCAGCAGCTACGAGGGCACTGAAGCTTTCTTT
CDR3: CASSYEGTEAFF
size: .
D: .
J: TRBJ1-1
V: TRBV5-1

DNA: TGTGCCAGCAAGGGCCCAGGGTCTAACTATGGCTACACCTTC
CDR3: CASKGPGSNYGYTF
size: .
D: .
J: TRBJ1-2
V: TRBV2

DNA: TGTGCCAGCAGCTTAGGGGTAGCGGGACGTAGCAATCAGCCCCAGCATTTT
CDR3: CASSLGVAGRSNQPQHF
size: .
D: .
J: TRBJ1-5
V: TRBV7-8

DNA: TGTGCCAGCAGCCTAGCGGGTCCCTACGAGCAGTACTTC
CDR3: CASSLAGPYEQYF
size: .
D: TRBD2
J: TRBJ2-7
V: TRBV11-2

DNA: TGTGCCAGCAGCATAGGGACAGGGGGCACATACGAGCAGTACTTC
CDR3: CASSIGTGGTYEQYF
size: few
D: TRBD1
J: TRBJ2-7
V: TRBV6-5

DNA: TGTGCCAGCAGCGGAGGAGGGCGGAGTGCTTTCTTT
CDR3: CASSGGGRSAFF
size: .
D: .
J: TRBJ1-1
V: TRBV9

DNA: TGTGCCAGCAGTTACTCCACAGGGGGTTCCGATGAGCAGTTCTTC
CDR3: CASSYSTGGSDEQFF
size: few
D: TRBD1
J: TRBJ2-1
V: TRBV6-5

DNA: TGTGCCAGCAGCTTAGAGCCCGTGACAGGGCTCAAAGCTTTCTTT
CDR3: CASSLEPVTGLKAFF
size: .
D: TRBD1
J: TRBJ1-1
V: TRBV11-1

DNA: TGCGCCAGCAAAACCATACCGGGACAGGGGAATGAAAAACTGTTTTTT
CDR3: CASKTIPGQGNEKLFF
size: few
D: TRBD1
J: TRBJ1-4
V: TRBV5-1

DNA: TGTGCCAGTAGTATTTTGGGAGGTCTGAACACTGAAGCTTTCTTT
CDR3: CASSILGGLNTEAFF
size: .
D: .
J: TRBJ1-1
V: TRBV19

DNA: TGTGCCAGCTCTCCAGACAGTATTGACACGCAGTATTTT
CDR3: CASSPDSIDTQYF
size: .
D: .
J: TRBJ2-3
V: TRBV18

DNA: TGTGCCAGTAGTCCCGCACTCAGGGACTCTGGAAACACCATATATTTT
CDR3: CASSPALRDSGNTIYF
size: few
D: .
J: TRBJ1-3
V: TRBV19

DNA: TGTGCCAGCAATCTGAGACAGGGCCCAACCTACGAGCAGTACTTC
CDR3: CASNLRQGPTYEQYF
size: .
D: TRBD1
J: TRBJ2-7
V: TRBV5-5

DNA: TGTGCCAGTAGTAACTCCAGGGCTAACTATGGCTACACCTTC
CDR3: CASSNSRANYGYTF
size: .
D: .
J: TRBJ1-2
V: TRBV19

DNA: TGTGCCAGCAACGAGCGGGGGGGAAACACCGGGGAGCTGTTTTTT
CDR3: CASNERGGNTGELFF
size: .
D: TRBD2
J: TRBJ2-2
V: TRBV7-9

DNA: TGTGCCAGCAGTCCGCGGACAGGGGGCTTAACCGGGGAGCTGTTTTTT
CDR3: CASSPRTGGLTGELFF
size: .
D: TRBD1
J: TRBJ2-2
V: TRBV27

DNA: TGTGCCAGCAGGGTCGGCCAGAGGAATGAAAAACTGTTTTTT
CDR3: CASRVGQRNEKLFF
size: .
D: .
J: TRBJ1-4
V: TRBV11-2

DNA: TGTGCCAGCAGTGAATTGGGGGGTGTTGAAGCTTTCTTT
CDR3: CASSELGGVEAFF
size: once
D: .
J: TRBJ1-1
V: TRBV2

DNA: TGTGCCAGCACCCGGGGACAGGGAACCACTGAAGCTTTCTTT
CDR3: CASTRGQGTTEAFF
size: .
D: TRBD1
J: TRBJ1-1
V: TRBV6-1

DNA: TGTGCCAGTAGTATAGATCTGTATCGGTGGGAGACCCAGTACTTC
CDR3: CASSIDLYRWETQYF
size: .
D: .
J: TRBJ2-5
V: TRBV19

DNA: TGTGCCACCGCGAGGGACAGGGGAGGGATGTCCTATAATTCACCCCTCCACTTT
CDR3: CATARDRGGMSYNSPLHF
size: .
D: TRBD1
J: TRBJ1-6
V: TRBV19

DNA: TGTGCCAGCAGCCCGACAGGGGCTGGAAACACCATATATTTT
CDR3: CASSPTGAGNTIYF
size: few
D: TRBD1
J: TRBJ1-3
V: TRBV7-2

DNA: TGTGCCAGCAGTTCGAGCGGGGGGGCGGATACGCAGTATTTT
CDR3: CASSSSGGADTQYF
size: .
D: TRBD2
J: TRBJ2-3
V: TRBV2

DNA: TGTGCCAGTACCCCCGGTAATCAGCCCCAGCATTTT
CDR3: CASTPGNQPQHF
size: .
D: .
J: TRBJ1-5
V: TRBV19

DNA: TGTGCCAGCAGCTCCATGACCCCGCGGGAGACCCAGTACTTC
CDR3: CASSSMTPRETQYF
size: .
D: .
J: TRBJ2-5
V: TRBV7-9

DNA: TGCAGCGTGGCGGACAGGGAGTTTTCCAACGAGCAGTACTTC
CDR3: CSVADREFSNEQYF
size: .
D: TRBD1
J: TRBJ2-7
V: TRBV29-1

DNA: TGTGCCAGCAGCTTAGGCCAGGGTCCATATGGCTACACCTTC
CDR3: CASSLGQGPYGYTF
size: .
D: .
J: TRBJ1-2
V: TRBV7-9

DNA: TGTGCCATCAGCCCGACAGGGTCTCAAGATCAGCCCCAGCATTTT
CDR3: CAISPTGSQDQPQHF
size: .
D: TRBD1
J: TRBJ1-5
V: TRBV10-3

DNA: TGTGCCAGCTCACCTGACAGGGGAGGCAATCAGCCCCAGCATTTT
CDR3: CASSPDRGGNQPQHF
size: few
D: TRBD1
J: TRBJ1-5
V: TRBV18

DNA: TGTGCCAGCAGCTTAAACTCCCCTAACTATGGCTACACCTTC
CDR3: CASSLNSPNYGYTF
size: .
D: .
J: TRBJ1-2
V: TRBV7-9